This TCR beta chain was identified in a study of T-cell reconstitution after alpha-beta-depleted transplantation in children (TCRdb year 2016). Describing the broader study: The study quantitatively tracked T-cell immune reconstitution after TCRalphabeta/CD19-depleted allogeneic hematopoietic cell transplantation in children using TCR repertoire profiling.

Receptors were amplified or captured by PCR. TCRdb lists the instrument as Illumina HiSeq 2500. To normalize quantification of the TCRbeta repertoire, the TCR libraries were built with molecular barcoding that relied on unique molecular identifiers. TCRdb cleaned the public reads at Q25 with fastp, built clones with MiXCR and kept in-frame beta chains. Entries are consolidated by CDR3 protein sequence, retaining the most common genes and DNA. This sample has about 610,000 distinct CDR3 sequences in its table, and more than 9% of those were observed once. Jointly, the top ten make up about 4% of the sample. As concerns this clonotype: Its cognate antigen has yet to be identified. Nothing much larger sits one base from this clone, and base qualities are not available.

Taken from cysteine to phenylalanine, the CDR3 has 11 residues. CDR3 DNA is the only sequence kept; it has 33 bases, read in frame from the first base. From the germline V gene, CDR1 is SQVTM and CDR2 is ANQGSEA. Trimming takes 4 bases from V and 7 bases from J, and the germline ends sit 10 bases apart. Material: PBMCs from the stem cell graft donor, obtained from the stem cell graft. The origin of this receptor is a human donor who donated a stem cell graft to a child with acute myeloid leukemia. The chain uses TRBV29-1 and TRBJ1-2; no D segment can be confidently identified. The CDR3 has the sequence CSVATPGGYTF. The nucleotide sequence is TGCAGCGTTGCGACCCCCGGTGGCTACACCTTC.